This T cell receptor (beta chain) emerged from a study of immune heterogeneity within non-small cell lung tumors (dated by TCRdb to 2016 to 2019). Regarding the study in general: Histology comprised a handful of squamous cell carcinomas, 10 non-squamous carcinomas and 1 tumor not otherwise specified. The study combined whole-exome sequencing, RNA-seq and TCR beta repertoire sequencing of multiple spatially distinct regions from each NSCLC tumor to examine intratumoral immune heterogeneity. Transcriptome data were available for just 35 to 50 loci from 12 patients, whereas TCR repertoire analysis spanned around 57 tumor loci from 15 or so patients. For mutant peptides 8 to 11 amino acids long, netMHCpan-3.0 predicted neoantigen binding to the HLA alleles of each patient. Summary of the overall study and its limitations: Individual patients mostly had different high-frequency TCR beta clonotypes. A moderate positive correlation (R 0.3 to 0.35), which was statistically significant, linked local T-cell repertoire clonality to local tumor mutational burden. Within a patient, the same dominant CDR3B clonotypes appeared at multiple loci, but different tumor locations also contained unique high-frequency clones.

The TCR beta CDR3 region was amplified with a multiplex PCR system whose first round of approximately 10 cycles used 32 V-gene forward primers and 13 J-gene reverse primers. First-round PCR used a QIAGEN Multiplex PCR Kit, and primer sequences were filed in Chinese patent CN105087789A. Illumina universal primers were added in a second PCR round performed with the Phusion High-Fidelity PCR Kit. Paired-end sequencing of TCR libraries was carried out on the Illumina HiSeq X Ten platform at a read length of 151 bp. Regarding the original processing steps: Cutadapt was used to discard reads without multiplex PCR primers, PEAR merged the read pairs, and MiXCR with default settings called the CDR3 regions. Repertoire diversity used Shannon entropy, and clonality was computed as one minus Shannon entropy divided by ln of productive unique sequence count. Clonotypes present at frequencies of at least 0.5% were defined as dominant or high-frequency T-cell clones. TCRdb passed the public sequencing reads through fastp at Q25 and MiXCR, retaining productive beta sequences. CDR3 protein duplicates are merged, each entry listing the most common genes and DNA. In this record, the V and J calls reflect TCRdb's handling and not the investigators' own analysis. Present in this sample are about 21,000 distinct CDR3 sequences, around 26% of which were seen just once. The biggest ten clones account for around 4.5% of the sample.

The junction shows trimming of 8 bases on V and 4 bases on J, and the gene matches do not reach 2 bases of it. The germline V gene supplies CDR1 MNHNS and CDR2 SASEGT. The CDR3 contains 13 residues, cysteine and phenylalanine counted. Only CDR3 DNA is held: 39 bases, read in frame from base 1. For the TCR template, genomic DNA was extracted from bulk tumor tissue, and approximately 550 ng of gDNA was amplified for each sample. During surgery, several biopsies were collected from each primary tumor and placed as far from one another as possible within the tumor mass. The study cohort was described as untreated, and the patients were newly diagnosed NSCLC cases having curative surgery. Donors were about 14 newly diagnosed non-small cell lung cancer patients undergoing surgery with curative intent. A couple of independent pathologists reviewed the resected tumor masses. Only DNA and RNA samples of high quality went on to sequencing.

This clonotype was detected only a few times. This clone's antigen is unknown. Base-call qualities are not available, and no considerably larger clone is one nucleotide away. The source material was lung tumor tissue. This receptor was taken from a man in his forties with non-small cell lung cancer. The rearrangement joined TRBV6-1 to TRBJ1-6; 7 of the junction bases match TRBD1. The base sequence is TGTGCCAGCGGGGGACAGTATAATTCACCCCTCCACTTT. It is translated as CASGGQYNSPLHF.